Below, 27 T cell receptor beta chains from the same sample are listed, as sequenced in a study of cytomegalovirus exposure and HLA in healthy donors. The primer mix had 60 Vbeta and 13 Jbeta primers. This table comes from immunoSEQ multiplex PCR, and its TCRdb copy is limited to in-frame clones, with some not included. The sample table includes around 50,000 clones. The sequencing input was PBMCs. The source is a woman between 25 and 40 years old in good health and CMV-seropositive.

The chain recombines TRBV27 with TRBJ2-7; TRBD1 matches 8 bases. Looked up from germline, CDR1 is MNHEY and CDR2 is SMNVEV (reference sequence). CDR3 length: 15 amino acids. The V and J ends lost 6 bases and 5 bases, in that order; junction bases with no gene match: 12. CDR3 region: CASSAEIRGLNEQYF. In nucleotides, the CDR3 is TGTGCCAGCAGCGCAGAGATCAGGGGGCTTAACGAGCAGTACTTC.

This chain connects TRBV4-2 to TRBJ2-7; D is possibly TRBD1 (5 bases). This CDR3 contains 14 residues. Trimming left V 0 bases short and J 6 bases short, with 12 bases between. The germline CDR1 and CDR2 sequences are LGHNA and YNFKEQ. The DNA for the CDR3 is TGTGCCAGCAGCCAAGAACAGGTGGATCGCGAGCAGTACTTC. It specifies CASSQEQVDREQYF.

The chain couples TRBV7-3 to TRBJ2-7, with TRBD2 identical over 8 bases. The V and J ends lost 4 bases and 3 bases, in that order; junction bases with no gene match: 8. Germline lookup yields CDR1 SGHTA and CDR2 FQGTGA. The CDR3 spans 15 residues. The CDR3 sequence: CASSSAGGGHYEQYF. The CDR3, as DNA: TGTGCCAGCAGCTCGGCTGGCGGGGGGCACTACGAGCAGTACTTC. Full variable domain (outside the CDR3, taken from reference TRBV7-3 and TRBJ2-7): GAGVSQTPSNKVTEKGKYVELRCDPISGHTALYWYRQSLGQGPEFLIYFQGTGAADDSGLPNDRFFAVRPEGSVSTLKIQRTERGDSAVYLCASSSAGGGHYEQYFGPGTRLTVT.

This chain connects TRBV19 to TRBJ1-1; possibly TRBD1 for D (6 bases). Germline CDR1 and CDR2: LNHDA and SQIVND (reference sequence). The V gene lost 7 bases and the J gene lost 0 bases, with 9 bases spanning the gap. There are 13 residues in the CDR3. The CDR3 DNA is TGTGCCAGTACCCACAGGGTGAACACTGAAGCTTTCTTT. Protein product: CASTHRVNTEAFF.

The chain combines TRBV30 with TRBJ2-1; 11 bases agree with TRBD1. From germline, CDR1 is GTSNPN and CDR2 SVGIG (reference sequence). Unmatched junction bases numbered 13, after V lost 3 bases and J lost 9 bases. This CDR3 is 16 amino acids long. In DNA form, the CDR3 reads TGTGCCTGGAGCTCACCCCGGGACAGGGGGATGCGTGAGCAGTTCTTC. As protein: CAWSSPRDRGMREQFF.

J is TRBJ2-7 and V is TRBV11-3; 7 bases fit TRBD2. The junction had 14 bases not matched to a gene; V was cut back by 6 bases and J by 3 bases. The CDR3 is 16 amino acids. CDR1 is SGHNT and CDR2 is YENEEA in the germline V gene. In DNA, the CDR3 is TGTGCCAGCAGTACCAGGTCGCTAGCGGTAGGCTACGAGCAGTACTTC. This codes for CASSTRSLAVGYEQYF.

The V and J genes are TRBV5-8 and TRBJ2-7, with D uncertain. V dropped 1 base and J dropped 7 bases, with 15 bases sitting between them. CDR1 is SGHTS, CDR2 YDEGEE, per germline. The CDR3 totals 14 residues. The chain's CDR3 is CASSLRSDYVEQYF. The CDR3 DNA reads as TGTGCCAGCAGCTTGAGATCAGATTACGTGGAGCAGTACTTC.

This chain connects TRBV11-2 to TRBJ2-5; 9 nucleotides agree with TRBD1. V trimming: 5 bases; J trimming: 1 base; junction bases outside the gene matches: 11. From germline, CDR1 is SGHAT and CDR2 FQNNGV. The CDR3 contains 17 residues. CDR3 sequence (DNA): TGTGCCAGCAGCCGCTACCGGACAGGGGAGATCCAAGAGACCCAGTACTTC. Protein product: CASSRYRTGEIQETQYF.

This chain joins TRBV5-4 and TRBJ2-5, with 13 bases matching TRBD2. The germline V gene encodes CDR1 SGHNT and CDR2 YYREEE (reference sequence). Losses at the gene ends were 4 bases for V and 4 bases for J; bases not matched to a gene: 7. The CDR3 has 16 amino acids. CDR3 sequence reads: CASSPQLAGGGETQYF. CDR3 DNA sequence: TGTGCCAGCAGCCCACAACTAGCGGGAGGGGGAGAGACCCAGTACTTC.

V gene TRBV28 combines with J gene TRBJ2-7, with 10 positions matching TRBD1. The CDR3 totals 15 residues. The germline CDR1 and CDR2 sequences are MDHEN and SYDVKM. V lost 4 bases to trimming and J lost 3 bases; unmatched junction nucleotides: 6. CDR3 region: CASSSRQGAGYEQYF. The CDR3, as DNA: TGTGCCAGCAGTTCGCGACAGGGGGCGGGCTACGAGCAGTACTTC.

This chain uses TRBV7-9 with TRBJ1-5, with a possible D match to TRBD1 (5 bases). CDR1 and CDR2 from the germline V gene are SEHNR and FQNEAQ (reference sequence). Trimming cost V 5 bases and J 8 bases, with 13 bases left between them. The CDR3 is 13 residues long. CDR3 residues: CASSRGGGEPQHF. Here the CDR3 DNA reads TGTGCCAGCAGCAGGGGAGGTGGGGAGCCCCAGCATTTT.

The chain is built from TRBV7-6 and TRBJ1-5; a possible D gene is TRBD1 (5 bases). V was pared by 0 bases and J by 4 bases, with 10 bases between. This CDR3 comprises 15 residues. Germline CDR1 SGHVS, CDR2 FNYEAQ. In DNA, the CDR3 is TGTGCCAGCAGCTTAGCGTGGGGCAGTAATCAGCCCCAGCATTTT. Its protein product is CASSLAWGSNQPQHF.

The chain joins TRBV15 to TRBJ1-5, with TRBD1 matching 10 bases. There are 18 residues in the CDR3. V lost 2 bases to trimming and J lost 2 bases; unmatched junction nucleotides: 9. The germline V gene has CDR1 LNHNV and CDR2 YYDKDF (reference sequence). The CDR3 protein is CATSRRDRGPSRNQPQHF. In DNA, the CDR3 is TGTGCCACCAGCAGACGGGACAGGGGCCCCTCACGCAATCAGCCCCAGCATTTT.

This chain uses TRBV6-5 with TRBJ2-7; unclear D gene. Per the germline V gene, CDR1 is MNHEY and CDR2 is SVGAGI. The CDR3 contains 15 residues. V was cut by 6 bases and J by 2 bases, with 17 bases left in between. The CDR3 DNA reads as TGTGCCAGCAGGCCCCCGGCAGGCCGACCCTACGAGCAGTACTTC. Protein product: CASRPPAGRPYEQYF.

This chain connects TRBV19 to TRBJ1-6, with a weak D call TRBD1 (6 bases). Trimming took 3 bases from V and 3 from J, leaving 12 bases between them. The CDR3 extends over 16 amino acids. The V gene's germline CDR1 is LNHDA and CDR2 SQIVND (reference sequence). In DNA, the CDR3 is TGTGCCAGTAGTATGGGACACACGGGCTATAATTCACCCCTCCACTTT. This encodes CASSMGHTGYNSPLHF.

This CDR3 is CASSLGRGWEETQYF. The CDR3 DNA sequence: TGTGCCAGCAGCTTAGGCAGGGGTTGGGAGGAGACCCAGTACTTC. V usage is TRBV7-9 and J usage is TRBJ2-5, with D possibly matching TRBD1 (6 bases). There are 15 residues in the CDR3. The germline V and J ends were trimmed by 1 base and 5 bases, with 14 bases remaining between them. CDR1 and CDR2 (germline): SEHNR, FQNEAQ (reference sequence).

This rearrangement joins TRBV4-2 to TRBJ2-7, with D perhaps matching TRBD2 (5 bases). Looked up from germline, CDR1 is LGHNA and CDR2 is YNFKEQ. CDR3 size: 14 residues. Deletions cut 0 bases from V and 3 bases from J, with 9 bases between. The CDR3 DNA reads TGTGCCAGCAGCCAAGATCTCGGGGACTACGAGCAGTACTTC. It codes for CASSQDLGDYEQYF.

V and J are TRBV4-1 and TRBJ2-1; D perhaps matches TRBD2 (5 bases). Germline assignment: CDR1 MGHRA and CDR2 YSYEKL. Trimming pared 4 bases from V and 14 bases from J, leaving 24 bases between. The CDR3 runs 15 residues. The CDR3 reads CASSPQQSHGLAEFF. The DNA of the CDR3 is TGCGCCAGCAGCCCTCAACAGTCCCACGGGCTAGCTGAGTTCTTC.

The chain combines TRBV5-1 with TRBJ2-7; TRBD2 aligns across 7 bases. Trimming cost V 4 bases and J 7 bases; bases outside gene matches: 8. The germline gives CDR1 SGHRS, CDR2 YFSETQ. The CDR3 is 13 residues long. This CDR3 reads CASSVDWGGEQYF. DNA for the CDR3: TGCGCCAGCAGCGTAGATTGGGGGGGAGAGCAGTACTTC.

CDR3 residues: CAWTRLDPDTQYF. CDR3 coding DNA: TGTGCCTGGACCCGACTAGATCCAGATACGCAGTATTTT. The chain combines TRBV30 with TRBJ2-3; D perhaps matches TRBD2 (6 bases). The CDR3 length is 13 residues. V was cut by 4 bases and J by 4 bases, with 12 bases left in between. Germline V gene data show CDR1 as GTSNPN and CDR2 as SVGIG (reference sequence).

This chain links TRBV5-1 with TRBJ1-4, with 8 nucleotides matching TRBD1. CDR3 size: 16 residues. CDR1 SGHRS and CDR2 YFSETQ come from the germline V gene. The trim removed 1 base at V and 3 bases at J, leaving 5 bases unmatched. This CDR3 is CASSLTGQGSNEKLFF. CDR3 DNA: TGCGCCAGCAGCTTGACCGGACAGGGCTCTAATGAAAAACTGTTTTTT.

The chain links TRBV15 to TRBJ2-1; the D is unclear. The CDR3 extends over 14 amino acids. Germline lookup yields CDR1 LNHNV and CDR2 YYDKDF (reference sequence). With 0 bases removed from V and 8 bases from J, the gap between germline ends came to 11 bases. The CDR3, as DNA: TGTGCCACCAGCAGAGATCACGAGGTCGATGAGCAGTTCTTC. Its translation is CATSRDHEVDEQFF.

The chain has TRBV19 and TRBJ2-7; 8 bases agree with TRBD2. CDR1 and CDR2 (germline): LNHDA, SQIVND (reference sequence). The CDR3 is 15 amino acids. V was clipped by 3 bases and J by 0 bases; unmatched bases: 4. The CDR3 DNA reads as TGTGCCAGTAGTATTTTAGCGGGGAGCTCCTACGAGCAGTACTTC. Protein product: CASSILAGSSYEQYF.

This chain uses TRBV30 with TRBJ2-3; 10 positions match TRBD2. V lost 3 bases and J lost 6; bases outside the gene matches: 3. The germline V gene has CDR1 GTSNPN and CDR2 SVGIG (reference sequence). The CDR3 has 13 amino acids. The CDR3 nucleotides are TGTGCCTGGAGGGGGACTAGCGTTGATACGCAGTATTTT. The encoded protein is CAWRGTSVDTQYF.

Comments on this clone: Additional DNA sequences in this sample encode the identical CDR3. The chain is built from TRBV5-6 and TRBJ2-2; TRBD2 aligns across 11 bases. CDR1 and CDR2 from the germline V gene are SGHDT and YYEEEE. V lost 4 bases and J lost 0; bases outside the gene matches: 8. The CDR3 covers 18 residues. The CDR3 here is CASSVASGGPANTGELFF. DNA for the CDR3: TGTGCCAGCAGCGTTGCTAGCGGGGGGCCCGCGAACACCGGGGAGCTGTTTTTT.

The chain recombines TRBV18 with TRBJ2-7, with 7 bases lining up with TRBD2. CDR1 is KGHSH, CDR2 LQKENI, per germline. V shed 2 bases, J shed 4 bases, and the junction held 5 bases outside the gene matches. The CDR3 loop spans 14 amino acids. CDR3 amino acids: CASSPSRGGYEQYF. As DNA, the CDR3 is TGTGCCAGCTCACCAAGTCGCGGGGGTTACGAGCAGTACTTC.

The gene calls are TRBV4-1 and TRBJ1-2, with D possibly matching TRBD1 (5 bases). V lost 4 bases and J lost 0, with 6 bases in between. There are 13 residues in the CDR3. CDR1 MGHRA and CDR2 YSYEKL come from the germline V gene. CDR3 bases: TGCGCCAGCAGCCCGGGGGCTAACTATGGCTACACCTTC. Protein sequence: CASSPGANYGYTF.